This TCR beta chain originates from a study of regulatory T cells in long-lasting Graves disease. Time point denoted: persistent/refractory GD, antithyroid drugs over 5 years with positive TRAb. The authors made the TCR library using RNA they extracted from PBMCs. By American Thyroid Association guidelines, Graves' disease was diagnosed in the cohort. From each patient, around 9 milliliters of peripheral blood was drawn and collected into an EDTA anticoagulant tube. Overall study findings and caveats: Tissue studied was limited to peripheral blood, excluding thyroid tissue.

Both iRepertoire HTBI primers and Arm-PCR of CDR3 regions were used to build the TCR beta libraries. TCRdb independently ran MiXCR on the multiplex PCR reads; one entry per CDR3 protein. The data contain roughly 490,000 distinct CDR3 sequences, 20% to 25% of them singletons. V was pared by 2 bases and J by 4 bases, with 6 bases between. CDR1 is DFQATT, CDR2 SNEGSKA, per germline (reference sequence). The CDR3 sequence is 11 residues long. This clonotype was detected ten times or more. The antigen is not known. This clonotype originated in a female donor with Graves disease. The specimen comprised peripheral blood mononuclear cells (PBMCs), sampled when the disease was refractory, from a patient treated with antithyroid drugs. The chain uses TRBV20-1 and TRBJ2-7, with D unclear. The CDR3 spells CSARSQYEQYF. The CDR3 DNA follows: TGCAGTGCTAGATCTCAGTACGAGCAGTACTTC.